The 6 T cell receptor beta chains below all came from one sample that was sequenced in a study. TCRdb re-called the RT-PCR reads with MiXCR, one entry per CDR3 protein. The sample lists about 700,000 distinct CDR3 sequences, 13% to 15% occurring once. Sequenced material: memory CD4+ T cells from blood. Receptors originate from a female donor in good health, serving as a healthy control.

J is TRBJ2-5 and V is TRBV28, with D possibly matching TRBD1 (6 bases). With 1 base removed from V and 3 bases from J, the gap between germline ends came to 12 bases. Germline assignment: CDR1 MDHEN and CDR2 SYDVKM. This CDR3 spans 15 amino acids. The CDR3 DNA is TGTGCCAGCAGTTTATACGGATCAGGGGAAGAGACCCAGTACTTC. Amino acids: CASSLYGSGEETQYF.

Ten or more counts support this clonotype. The chain has TRBV29-1 and TRBJ2-1; possibly TRBD2 for D (6 bases). CDR3 length: 14 residues. Germline assignment: CDR1 SQVTM and CDR2 ANQGSEA. With 7 bases removed from V and 0 bases from J, the gap between germline ends came to 13 bases. This CDR3 reads CSGIMTSSYNEQFF. DNA of the CDR3: TGCAGCGGGATTATGACTAGCTCCTACAATGAGCAGTTCTTC.

This clonotype showed up just a few times. The J gene is TRBJ2-2, the V gene TRBV7-3; no clear D. The germline V gene has CDR1 SGHTA and CDR2 FQGTGA. V was cut by 1 base and J by 4 bases, with 10 bases left in between. The CDR3 totals 15 residues. The CDR3 here is CASSLNLGFTGELFF. For the CDR3, the DNA is TGTGCCAGCAGCTTAAACCTGGGATTCACCGGGGAGCTGTTTTTT.

This clonotype was detected many times. The CDR3: CASSPAPGGDQHF. The CDR3 nucleotides are TGTGCCAGCTCCCCCGCACCAGGGGGCGACCAGCATTTT. The gene calls are TRBV18 and TRBJ1-5; 8 positions match TRBD1. Germline V gene lookup returns CDR1 KGHSH and CDR2 LQKENI. After removal of 6 bases from V and 12 bases from J, the junction contained 10 bases not matched to a gene. This CDR3 comprises 13 residues.

Many counts were recorded for this clonotype. The chain joins TRBV6-5 to TRBJ1-2; TRBD1 is a possible D gene (6 bases). From germline, CDR1 is MNHEY and CDR2 SVGAGI. V dropped 6 bases and J dropped 4 bases, with 12 bases sitting between them. This CDR3 has 13 amino acids. DNA of the CDR3: TGTGCCAGCAGAGGGGGGTTTTCCTATGGCTACACCTTC. It encodes CASRGGFSYGYTF.

A single count supports this clonotype. A junction end diverges from the germline sequence, so it may reflect a read error. CDR3 amino acids: CAISLTVTEHFF. The CDR3, as DNA: TGTGCCATCAGCCTGACGGTGACGGAGCACTTCTTC. The chain combines TRBV10-3 with TRBJ2-1; D is unresolved. Germline assignment: CDR1 ENHRY and CDR2 SYGVKD. The CDR3 loop spans 12 amino acids.